Listed below are T cell receptor beta chains from one sample, sequenced in a study of T-cell reconstitution after alpha-beta-depleted transplantation in children. TCRdb processed the PCR reads anew with MiXCR; each CDR3 protein has one entry. The table shows roughly 400,000 distinct CDR3 sequences, with over 40% occurring only once. This sample comprised PBMCs, obtained before TCRalphabeta/CD19-depleted stem cell transplant. All receptors come from a girl aged 2-10 years with aplastic anemia, due to receive a stem cell transplant. The CDR3 runs from the conserved cysteine through the conserved F or W. A D gene is named only where the DNA matches it firmly. Only part of the rows carry a size: once, few, many, or a class if the clone is expanded.

length	J	size	V	D	CDR3
15	TRBJ2-5	once	TRBV12-3/TRBV12-4	.	CASRQRGSNQETQYF
15	TRBJ2-7	.	TRBV19	.	CASSIEGGAAYEQYF
13	TRBJ2-4	.	TRBV20-1	.	CSASGLAKNIQYF
17	TRBJ2-1	.	TRBV20-1	TRBD2	CCARDRSGESSYNEQFF
14	TRBJ2-7	few	TRBV2	TRBD2	CASSQSGRRYEQYF
13	TRBJ2-3	.	TRBV20-1	.	CSAREMAGYTQYF
16	TRBJ2-7	few	TRBV5-1	.	CASILDPEQNYYEQYF
15	TRBJ2-7	few	TRBV7-2	.	CASSLAPGLPYEQYF
14	TRBJ2-2	.	TRBV7-3	.	CASSLQAGTGELFF
14	TRBJ2-7	few	TRBV20-1	.	CSATRASSSYEQYF
15	TRBJ2-1	few	TRBV18	TRBD1	CASSPIRDRGNEQFF
12	TRBJ2-5	.	TRBV12-3/TRBV12-4	.	CASRAGGETQYF
14	TRBJ2-5	.	TRBV6-1	TRBD2	CASSIRDYQETQYF
15	TRBJ2-2	many	TRBV3-1	TRBD1	CASSQQGQGGGELFF
14	TRBJ2-5	.	TRBV6-5	.	CASSYPGVQETQYF
13	TRBJ1-1	.	TRBV11-2	TRBD1	CASPGQGADEAFF
17	TRBJ2-2	.	TRBV5-4	TRBD2	CASSQGLAVSNTGELFF
13	TRBJ2-5	.	TRBV6-2/TRBV6-3	TRBD1	CASSYGQGSAQYF